The 6 T cell receptor beta chains reported below all come from one sample, sequenced in a study of cytomegalovirus exposure and HLA in healthy donors (dated by TCRdb to 2016 to 2017). Receptor libraries were prepared by the immunoSEQ multiplex PCR assay. TCRdb limited this immuneACCESS table to in-frame rearrangements with V and J called. A share of clones is missing; checked studies link under half to unresolved V genes, and the rest is unexplained. Within this sample are approximately 220,000 clones, with around 90% of them counted one time only. Approximately 0.99% of the sample is held by the ten biggest clonotypes. Specimen: PBMCs. These receptor sequences come from a woman aged 18-29 years in good health and CMV-seronegative.

This sequence joins TRBV11-1 and TRBJ1-3, with 7 bases lining up with TRBD1. This CDR3 is built from 18 residues. V was pared by 2 bases and J by 2 bases, with 12 bases of the junction left unmatched. Germline CDR1 SGHAT, CDR2 FQDESV (reference sequence). In DNA, the CDR3 is TGTGCCAGCAGCTTATACCCCTGGACAGGACCTACTGGAAACACCATATATTTT. Translation gives CASSLYPWTGPTGNTIYF.

The V gene is TRBV7-6, the J gene TRBJ1-4, with no clear D. Germline V gene sequence: CDR1 SGHVS, CDR2 FNYEAQ. V was clipped by 5 bases and J by 11 bases, with 9 bases between them. The CDR3 runs 11 residues. CDR3: CASSAGGKLFF. The CDR3 DNA follows: TGTGCCAGCAGCGCGGGTGGGAAACTGTTTTTT.

The chain is built from TRBV28 and TRBJ2-7, with TRBD2 matching over 8 bases. Germline V CDR1 and CDR2: MDHEN, SYDVKM. The CDR3 is 17 amino acids. The V gene end was trimmed by 6 bases and the J gene end by 7 bases; junction bases not matched to a gene: 20. CDR3 sequence reads: CASSTATSERNWGEQYF. The CDR3 nucleotides read TGTGCCAGCAGCACTGCGACTAGCGAGCGAAACTGGGGGGAGCAGTACTTC.

The chain couples TRBV28 to TRBJ1-2; TRBD1 matches 11 bases. V dropped 3 bases and J dropped 4; count of bases not matched to a gene: 1. The CDR3 has 14 residues. Germline CDR1 reads MDHEN; CDR2 reads SYDVKM. Here the CDR3 reads CASSLGTGGYGYTF. DNA for the CDR3: TGTGCCAGCAGTTTGGGGACAGGGGGCTATGGCTACACCTTC.

V is TRBV6-5 and J is TRBJ1-1; 7 positions match TRBD1. Trimming removed 6 bases from V and 11 bases from J; junction bases left unmatched: 6. Germline CDR1 reads MNHEY; CDR2 reads SVGAGI. CDR3 length equals 11 residues. DNA for the CDR3: TGTGCCAGCAGAGCGACAGGGACGGCTTTCTTT. Translation gives CASRATGTAFF.

This chain's CDR3 is CSVPFLTSGSLTDTQYF. In DNA, the CDR3 is TGCAGCGTCCCTTTTTTGACTAGCGGGAGCCTCACAGATACGCAGTATTTT. The chain uses TRBV29-1 and TRBJ2-3; TRBD2 agrees at 12 bases. The CDR3 has 17 residues. CDR1 and CDR2 (germline): SQVTM, ANQGSEA. V lost 6 bases to trimming and J lost 2 bases; unmatched junction nucleotides: 12.